Listed here are 25 T cell receptor beta chains from one sample, sequenced in a study of blood T cell repertoires in COVID-19. Only in-frame clones appear in the TCRdb table, and some are missing; sequencing was by immunoSEQ multiplex PCR. The sample lists about 210,000 clones, around four fifths occurring once. Sequenced sample: peripheral blood. Receptors were obtained from a woman aged 45-65 years with acute or convalescent COVID-19.

The table lists this clone with a count of one. The chain is built from TRBV24-1 and TRBJ2-6; 9 bases are a match to TRBD1. V lost 2 bases, J lost 0 bases, and 4 bases stayed unmatched. This CDR3 comprises 18 residues. Germline CDR1 KGHDR, CDR2 SFDVKD. CDR3 coding DNA: TGTGCCACCAGTGATTCGGACAGGGGAAACTCTGGGGCCAACGTCCTGACTTTC. Protein product: CATSDSDRGNSGANVLTF.

V gene TRBV9 combines with J gene TRBJ2-1; D might be TRBD2 (6 bases). Germline V CDR1 and CDR2: SGDLS, YYNGEE. The CDR3 covers 17 residues. With 0 bases removed from V and 7 bases from J, the gap between germline ends came to 20 bases. CDR3 sequence reads: CASSVGGESLLGNEQFF. The CDR3 DNA follows: TGTGCCAGCAGCGTAGGGGGGGAGAGTCTTTTAGGTAATGAGCAGTTCTTC.

The chain couples TRBV27 to TRBJ2-7; the match to TRBD1 covers 8 bases. This CDR3 comprises 15 residues. The junction had 8 bases not matched to a gene; V was cut back by 3 bases and J by 4 bases. Germline CDR1 MNHEY, CDR2 SMNVEV (reference sequence). The CDR3 spells CASSFNRDRYYEQYF. CDR3 nucleotides: TGTGCCAGCAGTTTCAACCGGGACAGGTATTACGAGCAGTACTTC.

This CDR3 reads CASSFGGRVDQPQHF. Here the CDR3 DNA reads TGTGCCAGCAGCTTTGGAGGGAGAGTCGATCAGCCCCAGCATTTT. This chain joins TRBV5-4 and TRBJ1-5; no clear D. Trimming left V 2 bases short and J 5 bases short, with 14 bases between. In germline, CDR1 is SGHNT, CDR2 YYREEE (reference sequence). CDR3 length equals 15 residues.

The V call is TRBV4-2, the J call TRBJ2-7, with 9 bases lining up with TRBD1. The CDR3 is 16 residues long. Germline V gene sequence: CDR1 LGHNA, CDR2 YNFKEQ. V trimming: 1 base; J trimming: 7 bases; junction bases outside the gene matches: 11. The CDR3 is CASSQAPTGGIIEQYF. The CDR3 nucleotides are TGTGCCAGCAGCCAAGCCCCGACAGGGGGAATAATTGAGCAGTACTTC.

The chain employs TRBV29-1 and TRBJ1-1; D remains ambiguous. This CDR3 has 12 amino acids. Between the trimmed V and J ends, which lost 6 bases and 1 base, there was a span of 9 bases. Germline V lookup: CDR1 SQVTM, CDR2 ANQGSEA. CDR3 in amino acids: CSVLSANTEAFF. CDR3 nucleotides: TGCAGCGTACTATCCGCGAACACTGAAGCTTTCTTT.

The rearrangement links TRBV20-1 to TRBJ2-7; 9 bases are a match to TRBD2. Germline CDR1 and CDR2: DFQATT and SNEGSKA (reference sequence). The CDR3 runs to 14 residues. Trimming removed 3 bases from V and 6 bases from J; junction bases left unmatched: 9. CDR3 in amino acids: CSASRLAGEPEQYF. In DNA, the CDR3 is TGCAGTGCTAGTAGATTAGCGGGAGAGCCCGAGCAGTACTTC.

This chain connects TRBV19 to TRBJ2-1, with 8 bases identical to TRBD2. Per the germline V gene, CDR1 is LNHDA and CDR2 is SQIVND (reference sequence). The V gene end was trimmed by 3 bases and the J gene end by 6 bases; junction bases not matched to a gene: 7. The length of the CDR3 is 15 residues. The CDR3 sequence is CASSMPGRASNEQFF. The DNA for the CDR3 is TGTGCCAGTAGTATGCCCGGGAGGGCCTCCAATGAGCAGTTCTTC. The whole variable domain, remainder taken from reference TRBV19 and TRBJ2-1, is DGGITQSPKYLFRKEGQNVTLSCEQNLNHDAMYWYRQDPGQGLRLIYYSQIVNDFQKGDIAEGYSVSREKKESFPLTVTSAQKNPTAFYLCASSMPGRASNEQFFGPGTRLTVL.

The chain has TRBV7-8 and TRBJ1-5; 7 bases are a match to TRBD1. The germline gives CDR1 SGHVS, CDR2 FQNEAQ. V was clipped by 5 bases and J by 4 bases; unmatched bases: 2. This CDR3 contains 13 residues. CDR3 in DNA: TGTGCCAGCAGCGTACAGGGGAATCAGCCCCAGCATTTT. The encoded protein is CASSVQGNQPQHF.

The genes are TRBV30 and TRBJ2-7; maybe TRBD1 (5 bases). Germline values: CDR1 GTSNPN, CDR2 SVGIG (reference sequence). V was cut by 2 bases and J by 6 bases, with 5 bases left in between. The CDR3 has 10 residues. The CDR3 here is CAWSQGEQYF. In DNA, the CDR3 is TGTGCCTGGAGTCAGGGCGAGCAGTACTTC.

The J gene is TRBJ2-3, the V gene TRBV28; 9 nucleotides line up with TRBD2. The J segment lost 0 bases and the V segment lost 5 bases, leaving 6 bases of the junction unmatched. CDR1 is MDHEN, CDR2 SYDVKM, per germline. The CDR3 sequence is 16 residues long. The CDR3 spells CASSPLAGSSTDTQYF. Written as DNA, the CDR3 is TGTGCCAGCAGTCCTCTAGCGGGAAGTAGCACAGATACGCAGTATTTT. The full variable domain, completed using reference TRBV28 and TRBJ2-3, is DVKVTQSSRYLVKRTGEKVFLECVQDMDHENMFWYRQDPGLGLRLIYFSYDVKMKEKGDIPEGYSVSREKKERFSLILESASTNQTSMYLCASSPLAGSSTDTQYFGPGTRLTVL.

The chain links TRBV24-1 to TRBJ2-7; D is possibly TRBD2 (5 bases). This CDR3 spans 12 amino acids. V lost 11 bases to trimming and J lost 7 bases, with 17 bases between them. CDR1 and CDR2 from the germline V gene are KGHDR and SFDVKD. The CDR3 loop is CAISQRGGEQYF. The CDR3 DNA sequence: TGTGCCATCTCCCAACGCGGAGGAGAGCAGTACTTC.

In nucleotides, the CDR3 is TGTGCCAGCCTGACAGGGATCGGGACCAAAAACATTCAGTACTTC. As protein: CASLTGIGTKNIQYF. The gene calls are TRBV2 and TRBJ2-4, with TRBD1 matching over 7 bases. The length of the CDR3 is 15 residues. The germline V gene encodes CDR1 SNHLY and CDR2 FYNNEI. J lost 2 bases, V lost 8 bases, and 9 bases had no gene match.

The chain joins TRBV3-1 (or the pseudogene TRBV3-2) to TRBJ1-1; maybe TRBD1 (6 bases). CDR1 is LGHDT, CDR2 YNNKEL, per germline (reference sequence). The CDR3 contains 20 residues. Trimming removed 0 bases from V and 0 bases from J, with 23 bases in between. For the CDR3, the DNA is TGTGCCAGCAGCCAAGACGGGGGTCGATGGGAGGGGGTGATGAACACTGAAGCTTTCTTT. It encodes CASSQDGGRWEGVMNTEAFF.

The V and J genes are TRBV12-5 and TRBJ1-2; TRBD1 matches 8 bases. Germline V gene sequence: CDR1 LGHNT, CDR2 FRNRAP. The CDR3 runs 14 residues. Losses at the gene ends were 1 base for V and 8 bases for J; bases not matched to a gene: 6. DNA for the CDR3: TGTGCTAGTGGTTTGGCCCTGACAGGGGAAGGCTACACCTTC. Amino acids: CASGLALTGEGYTF.

The table lists this clone with a count of one. The chain recombines TRBV7-6 with TRBJ2-1; D not resolved. The V end was cut by 4 bases, the J end by 4 bases, with 8 bases between. The length of the CDR3 is 13 residues. Per germline, CDR1 SGHVS and CDR2 FNYEAQ. The CDR3 loop reads CASSSALYNEQFF. The CDR3 nucleotides read TGTGCCAGCAGCTCAGCCCTGTACAATGAGCAGTTCTTC.

This clone was detected a few times. The rearrangement uses TRBV10-3 and TRBJ2-3; maybe TRBD2 (6 bases). The germline V and J ends were trimmed by 4 bases and 4 bases, with 21 bases remaining between them. The CDR3 contains 17 residues. In germline, CDR1 is ENHRY, CDR2 SYGVKD. CDR3 nucleotide sequence: TGTGCCATCAGTGCTCTGGGAGACGGGAGTTCAGCAGATACGCAGTATTTT. This codes for CAISALGDGSSADTQYF.

The V call is TRBV5-1, the J call TRBJ1-2; D possibly corresponds to TRBD1 (6 bases). Between the trimmed V and J ends, which lost 3 bases and 5 bases, there was a span of 14 bases. This CDR3 is built from 14 residues. Germline V gene data show CDR1 as SGHRS and CDR2 as YFSETQ. CDR3 sequence: CASSWTADRYGYTF. The CDR3 nucleotides are TGCGCCAGCAGCTGGACAGCCGATCGTTATGGCTACACCTTC.

CDR3 region: CASSFDPGQGKETQYF. CDR3 bases: TGTGCCAGCAGCTTCGACCCGGGACAGGGAAAAGAGACCCAGTACTTC. The chain couples TRBV7-2 to TRBJ2-5, with 9 bases fitting TRBD1. Trimming cost V 3 bases and J 3 bases; bases outside gene matches: 8. Germline lookup yields CDR1 SGHTA and CDR2 FQGNSA. This CDR3 region has 16 residues.

This chain links TRBV7-2 with TRBJ2-5; D unresolved. Germline lookup yields CDR1 SGHTA and CDR2 FQGNSA. V lost 5 bases, J lost 1 base, and 11 bases lay in between. This CDR3 spans 14 amino acids. The CDR3 loop reads CASSTVSGQETQYF. The CDR3 DNA is TGTGCCAGCAGCACCGTTTCCGGCCAAGAGACCCAGTACTTC.

The chain couples TRBV19 to TRBJ1-1, with a tentative D call TRBD1 (5 bases). V shed 6 bases and J shed 0 bases, with 26 bases lying between them. Germline V gene sequence: CDR1 LNHDA, CDR2 SQIVND (reference sequence). This CDR3 region has 19 residues. In nucleotides, the CDR3 is TGTGCCAGTAGCCCTTTAAGCCCAACAGGAATAATACTGAACACTGAAGCTTTCTTT. This encodes CASSPLSPTGIILNTEAFF.

The rearrangement links TRBV20-1 to TRBJ1-2; no clear D. CDR3 size: 9 residues. Germline CDR1 DFQATT, CDR2 SNEGSKA (reference sequence). The V end was cut by 6 bases, the J end by 9 bases, with 8 bases between. CDR3 bases: TGCAGTGCCCTGGAGAGCTACACCTTC. Encoded protein: CSALESYTF.

This clone has only one observation. The chain is built from TRBV12-3 or TRBV12-4 and TRBJ1-6; TRBD1 aligns across 8 bases. V shed 5 bases, J shed 13 bases, and the junction held 7 bases outside the gene matches. This CDR3 has 13 residues. CDR3 DNA sequence: TGTGCCAGCAGTGGGACAGGCGGGGCGCCCCTCCACTTT. As protein: CASSGTGGAPLHF.

This rearrangement joins TRBV11-3 to TRBJ2-1; 11 nucleotides line up with TRBD2. V trimming: 5 bases; J trimming: 6 bases; junction bases outside the gene matches: 6. In germline, CDR1 is SGHNT, CDR2 YENEEA. CDR3 length: 15 amino acids. CDR3 in amino acids: CASSALAGGPNEQFF. The CDR3 DNA follows: TGTGCCAGCAGCGCGCTAGCGGGAGGTCCCAATGAGCAGTTCTTC.

The chain has TRBV9 and TRBJ1-1; 10 nucleotides align to TRBD1. The CDR3 contains 14 residues. Germline V gene lookup returns CDR1 SGDLS and CDR2 YYNGEE. Trimming removed 4 bases from V and 5 bases from J; junction bases left unmatched: 5. The CDR3 sequence: CASSPGTGETEAFF. CDR3 sequence (DNA): TGTGCCAGCAGCCCAGGGACAGGGGAAACTGAAGCTTTCTTT.